Listed here are 24 T cell receptor beta chains from one sample, sequenced in a study of blood T cell repertoires in COVID-19. Libraries were prepared by immunoSEQ multiplex PCR; TCRdb keeps only in-frame clonotypes and omits some of them. The table records 210,000 or so clones, 70% to 90% of them present only once. Input material: peripheral blood. The receptors come from a man aged 50 to 60 with COVID-19, enrolled during active disease.

This clone was observed a single time. V is TRBV21-1 and J is TRBJ1-4; the table's D gene call, TRBD1, was not cross checked with the DNA. TRBV21-1 is listed as a pseudogene. This CDR3 region has 16 residues. CDR3 region: CASSKVGGAQDEKLFF. The CDR3 DNA follows: TGTGCCAGCAGCAAAGTGGGTGGGGCACAAGATGAAAAACTGTTTTTT.

This clone has only one observation. The genes are TRBV7-3 and TRBJ2-1; TRBD2 agrees at 11 bases. There are 15 residues in the CDR3. CDR1 is SGHTA, CDR2 FQGTGA, per germline. V lost 1 base, J lost 7 bases, and 3 bases stayed unmatched. The CDR3 protein is CASSLIAGGSNEQFF. The CDR3 region has the DNA TGTGCCAGCAGCTTAATAGCGGGGGGGTCGAATGAGCAGTTCTTC.

The rearrangement links TRBV3-1 (or the pseudogene TRBV3-2) to TRBJ2-7; 7 bases align to TRBD1. In germline, CDR1 is LGHDT, CDR2 YNNKEL (reference sequence). V shed 2 bases and J 1 base; nucleotides not matched to a gene: 2. The CDR3 is made up of 14 amino acids. CDR3 region: CASSQYRGSYEQYF. As DNA, the CDR3 is TGTGCCAGCAGCCAATACAGGGGATCCTACGAGCAGTACTTC.

The genes are TRBV30 and TRBJ2-7, with TRBD2 matching over 9 bases. Germline CDR1 is GTSNPN and CDR2 is SVGIG (reference sequence). This CDR3 has 15 residues. After removal of 1 base from V and 2 bases from J, the junction contained 6 bases not matched to a gene. CDR3 residues: CAWSENSGGTYEQYF. CDR3 in DNA: TGTGCCTGGAGTGAGAACAGCGGGGGGACCTACGAGCAGTACTTC. Based on the CDR3 plus reference TRBV30 and TRBJ2-7, the full variable domain is SQTIHQWPATLVQPVGSPLSLECTVEGTSNPNLYWYRQAAGRGLQLLFYSVGIGQISSEVPQNLSASRPQDRQFILSSKKLLLSDSGFYLCAWSENSGGTYEQYFGPGTRLTVT.

The genes are TRBV6-5 and TRBJ1-3; a possible D gene is TRBD1 (5 bases). Germline V gene lookup returns CDR1 MNHEY and CDR2 SVGAGI. This CDR3 has 15 residues. V lost 5 bases and J 0 bases, leaving 11 bases between the germline ends. CDR3 bases: TGTGCCAGCAGTCCCTTTGGGGCCTCTGGAAACACCATATATTTT. Its protein is CASSPFGASGNTIYF.

V usage is TRBV6-5 and J usage is TRBJ2-5; 11 nucleotides align to TRBD2. The CDR3 is made up of 16 amino acids. The germline V gene has CDR1 MNHEY and CDR2 SVGAGI. The V and J ends lost 0 bases and 5 bases, in that order; junction bases with no gene match: 5. CDR3 sequence: CASSYSGSGGVETQYF. Written as DNA, the CDR3 is TGTGCCAGCAGTTACTCCGGTAGCGGGGGGGTGGAGACCCAGTACTTC.

This clone came up once. This chain joins TRBV4-2 and TRBJ1-1, with a weak D call TRBD1 (6 bases). The CDR3 loop spans 16 amino acids. V lost 4 bases to trimming and J lost 1 base, with 16 bases between them. CDR1 and CDR2 (germline): LGHNA, YNFKEQ. The CDR3 protein is CASSPAQGPRNTEAFF. The CDR3 region has the DNA TGTGCCAGCAGCCCTGCACAGGGTCCCAGGAACACTGAAGCTTTCTTT.

The rearrangement links TRBV9 to TRBJ2-7, with D uncertain. The CDR3 has 14 amino acids. The V gene's germline CDR1 is SGDLS and CDR2 YYNGEE. V was trimmed by 4 bases and J by 0 bases, leaving 11 bases between them. The CDR3 nucleotides are TGTGCCAGCAGCCCGGAGATTGGCTCCTACGAGCAGTACTTC. It specifies CASSPEIGSYEQYF.

The V call is TRBV15, the J call TRBJ1-2; 9 bases fit TRBD1. This CDR3 comprises 15 residues. Germline CDR1 reads LNHNV; CDR2 reads YYDKDF (reference sequence). The V and J ends lost 6 bases and 0 bases, in that order; junction bases with no gene match: 5. The CDR3 DNA sequence: TGTGCCACCAGAGGGACAGGGCGGTCTAACTATGGCTACACCTTC. Protein sequence: CATRGTGRSNYGYTF.

The rearrangement joins TRBV6-6 to TRBJ1-2; D ambiguous. This CDR3 comprises 13 residues. The germline V gene encodes CDR1 MNHNY and CDR2 SVGAGI (reference sequence). V lost 5 bases and J 6 bases, leaving 13 bases between the germline ends. The CDR3 region has the DNA TGTGCCAGCAGTGTTAGGGAGGTCGATGGCTACACCTTC. This translates into CASSVREVDGYTF.

This rearrangement joins TRBV7-2 to TRBJ2-6; tentative D call: TRBD1 (6 bases). V was pared by 4 bases and J by 3 bases, with 10 bases between. Germline values: CDR1 SGHTA, CDR2 FQGNSA. The CDR3 extends over 15 amino acids. This CDR3 is CASSWAGVGANVLTF. The DNA of the CDR3 is TGTGCCAGCAGCTGGGCAGGGGTTGGGGCCAACGTCCTGACTTTC.

Here the CDR3 reads CASRSPPNQPQHF. CDR3 nucleotide sequence: TGTGCCAGTCGAAGCCCACCAAATCAGCCCCAGCATTTT. This chain uses TRBV19 with TRBJ1-5, with no clear D. CDR1 is LNHDA, CDR2 SQIVND, per germline (reference sequence). The CDR3 covers 13 residues. V gave up 8 bases and J gave up 4 bases, with 12 bases separating them.

The chain combines TRBV5-6 with TRBJ2-3; 7 nucleotides match TRBD1. V shed 2 bases and J 2 bases; nucleotides not matched to a gene: 11. The CDR3 spans 17 residues. Germline CDR1 reads SGHDT; CDR2 reads YYEEEE. The chain's CDR3 is CASSFVKTGSHTDTQYF. In nucleotides, the CDR3 is TGTGCCAGCAGCTTCGTTAAGACAGGGAGTCACACAGATACGCAGTATTTT.

This clone was counted a single time. The chain links TRBV20-1 to TRBJ2-3; TRBD2 aligns across 7 bases. Germline V gives CDR1 DFQATT, CDR2 SNEGSKA (reference sequence). CDR3 length equals 13 residues. V dropped 3 bases and J dropped 4; count of bases not matched to a gene: 4. The CDR3, as DNA: TGCAGTGCTAGTGCTAGCGGAGCAGATACGCAGTATTTT. Its protein is CSASASGADTQYF.

CDR3 amino acids: CASSLQGYEQYF. The CDR3 coding sequence is TGTGCCAGCAGCCTACAGGGATACGAGCAGTACTTC. The rearrangement uses TRBV6-2 or TRBV6-3 and TRBJ2-7; TRBD1 might be the D (6 bases). Trimming took 6 bases from V and 4 from J, leaving 10 bases between them. The germline V gene encodes CDR1 MNHEY and CDR2 SVGEGT. The CDR3 has 12 amino acids.

V usage is TRBV10-3 and J usage is TRBJ1-1; the D is unclear. Germline CDR1 and CDR2: ENHRY and SYGVKD. The CDR3 covers 14 residues. V lost 6 bases and J 4 bases, leaving 15 bases between the germline ends. CDR3 sequence (DNA): TGTGCCATCAGCAGGTCCCAGGATATCACTGAAGCTTTCTTT. It yields the protein CAISRSQDITEAFF.

This chain connects TRBV7-9 to TRBJ1-1; no clear D. The germline CDR1 and CDR2 sequences are SEHNR and FQNEAQ (reference sequence). The CDR3 loop spans 13 amino acids. The V gene lost 2 bases and the J gene lost 6 bases, with 10 bases spanning the gap. The CDR3 DNA follows: TGTGCCAGCAGCTTACGAACGGTTCCTGAAGCTTTCTTT. Translating it yields CASSLRTVPEAFF.

The chain recombines TRBV10-3 with TRBJ2-7, with D possibly being TRBD2 (6 bases). The CDR3 is 15 amino acids. Trimming pared 7 bases from V and 6 bases from J, leaving 22 bases between. Germline CDR1 is ENHRY and CDR2 is SYGVKD. The chain's CDR3 is CAIKLGGQGAGEQYF. The CDR3, as DNA: TGTGCCATCAAACTCGGCGGCCAGGGAGCGGGCGAGCAGTACTTC.

CDR3 loop: CASKPEDRVGTGELFF. The CDR3 DNA reads TGTGCCAGCAAACCAGAGGACAGGGTCGGAACCGGGGAGCTGTTTTTT. The chain joins TRBV6-4 to TRBJ2-2, with 8 bases lining up with TRBD1. The CDR3 is made up of 16 amino acids. J lost 5 bases, V lost 7 bases, and 12 bases had no gene match. Germline loops: CDR1 MRHNA, CDR2 SNTAGT.

The chain carries TRBV5-1 and TRBJ2-7; 13 bases map to TRBD2. Trimming at V came to 3 bases and at J to 2 bases, leaving 5 bases not matched to a gene. Germline values: CDR1 SGHRS, CDR2 YFSETQ. The length of the CDR3 is 16 residues. CDR3 region: CASSSRLAGGTYEQYF. CDR3 DNA sequence: TGCGCCAGCAGCTCCCGACTAGCGGGGGGAACCTACGAGCAGTACTTC. The whole variable domain, filled in from reference TRBV5-1 and TRBJ2-7, reads KAGVTQTPRYLIKTRGQQVTLSCSPISGHRSVSWYQQTPGQGLQFLFEYFSETQRNKGNFPGRFSGRQFSNSRSEMNVSTLELGDSALYLCASSSRLAGGTYEQYFGPGTRLTVT.

The chain employs TRBV11-1 and TRBJ2-5; tentative D call: TRBD2 (6 bases). Germline CDR1 is SGHAT and CDR2 is FQDESV (reference sequence). This CDR3 is 16 amino acids long. V shed 5 bases and J shed 5 bases, with 21 bases lying between them. CDR3 in amino acids: CASSPRAPGGQETQYF. CDR3 sequence (DNA): TGTGCCAGCAGCCCTAGGGCCCCAGGAGGGCAGGAGACCCAGTACTTC.

This clone was detected a few times. The V call is TRBV18, the J call TRBJ1-5, with 9 bases matching TRBD1. Germline trimming cut 3 bases from V and 7 bases from J; bases unmatched to any gene: 1. Germline CDR1 reads KGHSH; CDR2 reads LQKENI. The CDR3 extends over 13 amino acids. DNA for the CDR3: TGTGCCAGCTCACCGGGACAGGGCCAGCCCCAGCATTTT. As protein: CASSPGQGQPQHF.

The rearrangement links TRBV30 to TRBJ2-7; D is perhaps TRBD2 (6 bases). There are 18 residues in the CDR3. The germline V gene has CDR1 GTSNPN and CDR2 SVGIG (reference sequence). Trimming left V 0 bases short and J 5 bases short, with 26 bases between. CDR3 coding DNA: TGTGCCTGGAGTGTACGGGTTAGTAGCGGTTGGGCTAGGGACGAGCAGTACTTC. Protein sequence: CAWSVRVSSGWARDEQYF.

V is TRBV7-6 and J is TRBJ2-7; 8 bases map to TRBD1. The CDR3 contains 14 residues. Unmatched junction bases numbered 8, after V lost 5 bases and J lost 5 bases. Germline V gene lookup returns CDR1 SGHVS and CDR2 FNYEAQ. In DNA form, the CDR3 reads TGTGCCAGCAGCATTGGACAGGGCGCCCACGAGCAGTACTTC. Protein sequence: CASSIGQGAHEQYF.